In this sample, the clone carrying this TCR beta chain turned up once. Antigen: not known. The data are from a study of T-cell memory formation after mild COVID-19. Study context: The two donors had largely donor-specific TCR clusters.

Study observations and caveats: CD4+ contracting clones were found mainly in CM and EM, and CD8+ ones in EMRA. Later expanders leaned CD4+, whereas clones that contracted between day 15 and 85 were balanced CD4/CD8. Certain responding clones were present in pre-infection memory, suggesting participation of cross-reactive memory.

TCRdb re-called the 5' RACE reads with MiXCR, one entry per CDR3 protein. Of under 150,000 distinct CDR3 sequences in the sample, 20% to 25% were seen once. Sequencing used PBMCs or a T cell subset sorted from them (not recorded which). The clonotype was recovered from a man between 18 and 35 years old who had mild COVID-19 (a few samples of this study predate the infection). Cell type and time point are not known.

The CDR3 bases are TGCGCCAGCCCCTCCTTGGGTTTGCTGACTCTTTACTACGAGCAGTACTTC. It translates to CASPSLGLLTLYYEQYF. This sequence joins TRBV23-1 and TRBJ2-7; D unclear. TRBV23-1 is an ORF; its function is uncertain. The V end lost 8 bases, the J end lost 3 bases, and 26 bases lay between the germline ends. This CDR3 region has 17 residues.